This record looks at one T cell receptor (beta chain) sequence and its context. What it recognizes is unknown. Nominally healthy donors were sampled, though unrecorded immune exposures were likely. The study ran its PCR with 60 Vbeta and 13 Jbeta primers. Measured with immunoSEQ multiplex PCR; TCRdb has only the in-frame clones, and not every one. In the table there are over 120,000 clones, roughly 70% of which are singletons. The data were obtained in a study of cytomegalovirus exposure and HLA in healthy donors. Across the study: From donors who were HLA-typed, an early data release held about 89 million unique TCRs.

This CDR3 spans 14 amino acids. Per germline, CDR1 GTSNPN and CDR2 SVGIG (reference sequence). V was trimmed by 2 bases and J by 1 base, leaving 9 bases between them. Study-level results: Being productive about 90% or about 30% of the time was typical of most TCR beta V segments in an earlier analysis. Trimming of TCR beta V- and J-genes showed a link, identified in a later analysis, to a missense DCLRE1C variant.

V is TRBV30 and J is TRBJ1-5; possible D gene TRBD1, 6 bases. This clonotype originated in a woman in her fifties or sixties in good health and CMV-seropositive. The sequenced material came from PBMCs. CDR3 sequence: CAWSQGTSNQPQHF. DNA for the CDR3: TGTGCCTGGAGTCAGGGGACAAGCAATCAGCCCCAGCATTTT. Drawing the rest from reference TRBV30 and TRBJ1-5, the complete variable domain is SQTIHQWPATLVQPVGSPLSLECTVEGTSNPNLYWYRQAAGRGLQLLFYSVGIGQISSEVPQNLSASRPQDRQFILSSKKLLLSDSGFYLCAWSQGTSNQPQHFGDGTRLSIL.